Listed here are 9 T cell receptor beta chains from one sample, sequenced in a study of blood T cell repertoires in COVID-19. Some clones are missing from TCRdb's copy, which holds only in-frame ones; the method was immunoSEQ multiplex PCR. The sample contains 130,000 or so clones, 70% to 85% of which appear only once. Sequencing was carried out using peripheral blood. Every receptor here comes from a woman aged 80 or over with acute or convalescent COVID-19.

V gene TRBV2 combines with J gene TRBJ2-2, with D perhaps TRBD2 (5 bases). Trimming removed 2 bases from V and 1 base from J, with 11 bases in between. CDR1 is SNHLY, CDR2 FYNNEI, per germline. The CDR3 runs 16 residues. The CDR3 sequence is CASSELGGGNTGELFF. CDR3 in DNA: TGTGCCAGCAGTGAATTGGGCGGAGGGAACACCGGGGAGCTGTTTTTT.

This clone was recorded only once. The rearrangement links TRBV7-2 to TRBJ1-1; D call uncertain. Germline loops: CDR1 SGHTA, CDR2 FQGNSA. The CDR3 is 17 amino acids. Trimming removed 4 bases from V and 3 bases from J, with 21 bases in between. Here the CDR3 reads CASSSQRFEKLHTEAFF. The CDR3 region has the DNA TGTGCCAGCAGCTCCCAGCGATTTGAGAAACTACACACTGAAGCTTTCTTT.

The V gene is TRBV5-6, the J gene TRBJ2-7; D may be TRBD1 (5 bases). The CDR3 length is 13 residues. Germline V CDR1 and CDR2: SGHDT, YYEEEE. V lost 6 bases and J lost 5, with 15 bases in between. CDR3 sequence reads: CASTRRGGDEQYF. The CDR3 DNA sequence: TGTGCCAGCACCAGAAGGGGTGGGGACGAGCAGTACTTC.

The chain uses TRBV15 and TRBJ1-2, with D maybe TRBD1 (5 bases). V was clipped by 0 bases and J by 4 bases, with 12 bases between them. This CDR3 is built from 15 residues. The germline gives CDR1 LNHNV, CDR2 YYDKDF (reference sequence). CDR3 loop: CATSRDFSGGYGYTF. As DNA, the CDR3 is TGTGCCACCAGCAGAGATTTTTCGGGGGGCTATGGCTACACCTTC.

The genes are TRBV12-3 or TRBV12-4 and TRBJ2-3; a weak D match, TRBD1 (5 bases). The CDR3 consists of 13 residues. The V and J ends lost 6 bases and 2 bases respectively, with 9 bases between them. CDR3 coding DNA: TGTGCCAGCAGCTGGGGCCACACAGATACGCAGTATTTT. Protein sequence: CASSWGHTDTQYF.

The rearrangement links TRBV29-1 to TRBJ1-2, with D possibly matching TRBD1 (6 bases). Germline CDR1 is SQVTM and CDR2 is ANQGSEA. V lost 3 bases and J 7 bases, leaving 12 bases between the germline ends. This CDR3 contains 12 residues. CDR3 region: CSVDRTGFGYTF. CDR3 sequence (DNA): TGCAGCGTTGACCGTACAGGGTTTGGCTACACCTTC.

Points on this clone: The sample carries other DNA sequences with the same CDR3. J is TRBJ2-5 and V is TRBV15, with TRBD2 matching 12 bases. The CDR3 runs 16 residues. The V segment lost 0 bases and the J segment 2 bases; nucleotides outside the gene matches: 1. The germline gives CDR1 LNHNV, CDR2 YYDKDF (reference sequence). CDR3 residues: CATSRDLAGGQETQYF. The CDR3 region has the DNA TGTGCCACCAGCAGAGATCTAGCGGGGGGGCAAGAGACCCAGTACTTC.

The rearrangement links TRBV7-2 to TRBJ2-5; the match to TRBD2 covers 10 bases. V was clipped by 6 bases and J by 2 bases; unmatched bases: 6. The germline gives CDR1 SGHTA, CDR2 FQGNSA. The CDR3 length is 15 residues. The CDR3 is CASSLTSGVQETQYF. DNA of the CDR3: TGTGCCAGCAGTCTAACTAGCGGGGTTCAAGAGACCCAGTACTTC.

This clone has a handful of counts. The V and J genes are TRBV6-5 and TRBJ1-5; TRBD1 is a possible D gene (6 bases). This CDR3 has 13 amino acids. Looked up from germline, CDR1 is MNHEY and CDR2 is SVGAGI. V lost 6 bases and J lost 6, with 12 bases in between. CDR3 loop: CASRIQGSQPQHF. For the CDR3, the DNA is TGTGCCAGCAGAATACAGGGCTCTCAGCCCCAGCATTTT.